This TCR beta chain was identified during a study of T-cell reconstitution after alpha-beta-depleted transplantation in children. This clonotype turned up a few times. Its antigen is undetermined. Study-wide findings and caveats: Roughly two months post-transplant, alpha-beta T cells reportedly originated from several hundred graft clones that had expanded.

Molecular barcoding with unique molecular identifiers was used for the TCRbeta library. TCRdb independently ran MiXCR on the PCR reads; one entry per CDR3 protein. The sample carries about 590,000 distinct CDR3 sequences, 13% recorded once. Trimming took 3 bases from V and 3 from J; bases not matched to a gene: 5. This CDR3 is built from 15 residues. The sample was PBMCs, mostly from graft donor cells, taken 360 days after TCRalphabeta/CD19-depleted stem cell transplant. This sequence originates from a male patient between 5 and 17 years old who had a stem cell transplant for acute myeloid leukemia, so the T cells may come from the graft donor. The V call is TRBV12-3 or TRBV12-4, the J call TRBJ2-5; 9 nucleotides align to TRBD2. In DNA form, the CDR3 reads TGTGCCAGCAGTTTCCGGGCTAGCGGGAAAGAGACCCAGTACTTC. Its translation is CASSFRASGKETQYF.